This TCR beta chain is drawn from a study of glioma-infiltrating T cells. TCR alpha and beta CDR3 regions were amplified from RNA using iRepertoire nested multiplex PCR. One-step reverse transcription and amplification started from approximately 100-400 ng of tissue mRNA or PBMC total RNA. TCRdb reanalysed the multiplex PCR reads using MiXCR and keeps one entry per CDR3 protein. The table lists 95,000 to 150,000 distinct CDR3 sequences, roughly 24% of them singletons, with 13% to 15% in the top ten. Deletions cut 6 bases from V and 4 bases from J, with 11 bases between. The CDR3 has 13 residues. Germline V lookup: CDR1 MNHNS, CDR2 SASEGT. General study points: Gliomas, especially low-grade, showed above-expected tissue-blood divergence; non-neoplastic patients showed below. CDR3 overlap between tissue and blood was very small.

This clonotype was seen ten or more times. No antigen is known for it. The chain uses TRBV6-1 and TRBJ2-3, with D possibly matching TRBD2 (6 bases). The clonotype comes from a human donor with low-grade glioma or glioblastoma, undergoing nonglioma brain surgery, or in good health (not recorded which). The sample consisted of glioma tissue, nonneoplastic brain tissue, or PBMCs (not recorded which). This CDR3 is CASSLSGADTQYF. The CDR3 DNA sequence: TGTGCCAGCAGCCTCTCGGGGGCAGATACGCAGTATTTT.